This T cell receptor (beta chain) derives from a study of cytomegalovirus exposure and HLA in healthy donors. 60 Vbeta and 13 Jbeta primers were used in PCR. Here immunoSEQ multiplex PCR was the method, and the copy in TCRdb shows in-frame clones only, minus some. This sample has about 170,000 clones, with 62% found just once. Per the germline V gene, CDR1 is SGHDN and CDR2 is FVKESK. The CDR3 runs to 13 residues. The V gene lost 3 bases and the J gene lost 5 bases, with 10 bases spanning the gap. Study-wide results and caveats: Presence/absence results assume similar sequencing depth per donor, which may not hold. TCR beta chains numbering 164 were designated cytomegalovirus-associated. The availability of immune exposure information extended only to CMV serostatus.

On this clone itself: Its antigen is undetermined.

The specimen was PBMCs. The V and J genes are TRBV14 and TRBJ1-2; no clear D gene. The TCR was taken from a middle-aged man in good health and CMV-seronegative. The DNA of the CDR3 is TGTGCCAGCAGCCAGCTCGCGTCGTATGGCTACACCTTC. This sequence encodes CASSQLASYGYTF.